This T cell receptor beta chain derives from a study of CD8 T cells in Susac syndrome. Study-level results: It was acknowledged in the study that the number of individuals who were included in its TCR sequencing and HLA analysis was relatively small.

The authors sequenced TCR beta from blood CD8+ and CD4+ T cells. Negative isolation was used for CD8+ and CD4+ T cells, and FACS enrichment was applied to TEMRA cells. Turning to this clonotype: Its specificity is not known.

V gave up 5 bases and J gave up 0 bases, with 13 bases separating them. From germline, CDR1 is SQVTM and CDR2 ANQGSEA. The CDR3 runs to 14 residues. Random hexamers were used to reverse transcribe roughly 0.5 to 1 ug of RNA. TCR beta CDR3 was amplified by immunoSEQ multiplex PCR. This amplification extended across 54 Vbeta and 13 Jbeta segments. MiXCR was run by TCRdb on the immunoSEQ multiplex PCR reads, yielding one entry per CDR3 protein. Altogether some 110,000 distinct CDR3 sequences are present, roughly 93% being singletons, with the ten largest covering around 0.085%. V and J are TRBV29-1 and TRBJ1-2; maybe TRBD1 (5 bases). Sequenced material: CD4+ T cells from PBMCs. The clonotype comes from a human donor with multiple sclerosis. CDR3 nucleotides: TGCAGCGTTTTCAGGGATCTAGCTAACTATGGCTACACCTTC. Protein: CSVFRDLANYGYTF.